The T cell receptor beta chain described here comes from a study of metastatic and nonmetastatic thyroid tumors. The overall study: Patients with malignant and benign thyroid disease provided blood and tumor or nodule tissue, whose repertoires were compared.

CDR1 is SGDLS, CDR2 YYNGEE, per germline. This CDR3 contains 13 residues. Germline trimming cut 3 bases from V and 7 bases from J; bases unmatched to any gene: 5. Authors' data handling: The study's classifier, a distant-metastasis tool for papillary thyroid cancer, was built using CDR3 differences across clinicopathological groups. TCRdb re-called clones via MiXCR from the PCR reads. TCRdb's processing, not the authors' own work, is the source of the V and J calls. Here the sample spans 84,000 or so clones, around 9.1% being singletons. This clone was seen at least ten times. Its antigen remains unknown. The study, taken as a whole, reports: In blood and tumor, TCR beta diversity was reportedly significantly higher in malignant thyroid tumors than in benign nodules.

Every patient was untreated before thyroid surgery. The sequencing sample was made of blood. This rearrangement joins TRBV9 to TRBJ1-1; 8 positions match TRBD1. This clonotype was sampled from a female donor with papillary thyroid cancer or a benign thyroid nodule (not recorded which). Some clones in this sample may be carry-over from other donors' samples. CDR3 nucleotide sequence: TGTGCCAGCAGCGCCGAAGACAGGGGTGAAGCTTTCTTT. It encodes CASSAEDRGEAFF.